The 27 T cell receptor beta chains below were found in one sample sequenced in a study of OX40 agonist ivuxolimab in advanced cancers. Clones were read by immunoSEQ multiplex PCR, and TCRdb kept only the in-frame ones, dropping some. The sample contains approximately 60,000 clones, 80% to 95% of which appear only once. The sequencing here drew on CD4+ or CD8+ T cells sorted from blood, taken in a trial of the OX40 agonist ivuxolimab. All receptors derive from an adult with an advanced solid tumor such as melanoma, head and neck, liver or kidney cancer.

This clone has a single count. The chain links TRBV6-4 to TRBJ2-1, with 11 bases identical to TRBD2. Germline V gene lookup returns CDR1 MRHNA and CDR2 SNTAGT. This CDR3 contains 16 residues. V was pared by 0 bases and J by 8 bases, with 6 bases of the junction left unmatched. CDR3 nucleotide sequence: TGTGCCAGCAGTGACTCACCCCCTAGCGGGGGGTATGAGCAGTTCTTC. This codes for CASSDSPPSGGYEQFF.

The chain combines TRBV28 with TRBJ1-5; 7 positions agree with TRBD1. Trimming cost V 6 bases and J 2 bases; bases outside gene matches: 4. The CDR3 spans 14 residues. CDR1 and CDR2 from the germline V gene are MDHEN and SYDVKM. The chain's CDR3 is CASSSGQGNQPQHF. CDR3 DNA: TGTGCCAGCAGCTCCGGACAGGGCAATCAGCCCCAGCATTTT.

CDR3: CASSLNPATGELFF. The CDR3 nucleotides are TGTGCCAGCAGCTTAAACCCGGCCACCGGGGAGCTGTTTTTT. The chain carries TRBV7-3 and TRBJ2-2; D unresolved. This CDR3 spans 14 amino acids. Germline loops: CDR1 SGHTA, CDR2 FQGTGA. V was cut by 1 base and J by 4 bases, with 7 bases left in between. The full variable domain, with the rest looked up from reference TRBV7-3 and TRBJ2-2, is GAGVSQTPSNKVTEKGKYVELRCDPISGHTALYWYRQSLGQGPEFLIYFQGTGAADDSGLPNDRFFAVRPEGSVSTLKIQRTERGDSAVYLCASSLNPATGELFFGEGSRLTVL.

J is TRBJ1-4 and V is TRBV18; D call uncertain. This CDR3 region has 13 residues. Trimming shortened V by 2 bases and J by 8 bases, and 9 bases separated the two germline ends. CDR1 is KGHSH and CDR2 is LQKENI in the germline V gene. Here the CDR3 reads CASSPREAEKLFF. Written as DNA, the CDR3 is TGTGCCAGCTCACCAAGGGAGGCGGAAAAACTGTTTTTT.

This chain links TRBV25-1 with TRBJ2-7; D is ambiguous. The CDR3 consists of 12 residues. The V end lost 6 bases, the J end lost 2 bases, and 8 bases lay between the germline ends. Germline CDR1 reads MGHDK; CDR2 reads SYGVNS. For the CDR3, the DNA is TGTGCCAGCAGCCGCCTACCCTACGAGCAGTACTTC. Its translation: CASSRLPYEQYF.

This clone was observed a handful of times. The chain combines TRBV10-3 with TRBJ2-5; 9 bases map to TRBD2. The J segment lost 5 bases and the V segment lost 3 bases, leaving 7 bases of the junction unmatched. CDR1 and CDR2 (germline): ENHRY, SYGVKD. The CDR3 is 15 residues long. The CDR3 DNA follows: TGTGCCATCAGTGATGGTAGCGGGGGTGTGGAGACCCAGTACTTC. Its protein product is CAISDGSGGVETQYF.

The chain carries TRBV19 and TRBJ1-2; no clear D gene. CDR3 size: 15 residues. Germline-derived CDR1 and CDR2 are LNHDA and SQIVND (reference sequence). Trimming left V 1 base short and J 8 bases short, with 17 bases between. The CDR3 nucleotides are TGTGCCAGTAGTATAGTCCCCGTGCTATTGGGGGGCTACACCTTC. Its protein is CASSIVPVLLGGYTF.

The chain employs TRBV18 and TRBJ1-2; TRBD1 aligns across 10 bases. Germline V gene sequence: CDR1 KGHSH, CDR2 LQKENI. CDR3 length equals 17 residues. V trimming: 3 bases; J trimming: 3 bases; junction bases outside the gene matches: 10. CDR3: CASSPRIPGQGYYGYTF. The CDR3 DNA reads TGTGCCAGCTCACCTCGGATACCGGGACAGGGGTACTATGGCTACACCTTC.

The chain recombines TRBV2 with TRBJ2-5; D is unresolved. Germline V gene sequence: CDR1 SNHLY, CDR2 FYNNEI. The CDR3 length is 11 residues. Trimming removed 8 bases at V and 8 bases at J, with 12 bases between. CDR3 region: CASQTDTTQYF. DNA for the CDR3: TGTGCCAGCCAAACCGACACTACCCAGTACTTC.

The chain recombines TRBV29-1 with TRBJ2-1; TRBD2 matches 10 bases. V lost 1 base to trimming and J lost 8 bases; unmatched junction nucleotides: 8. The germline gives CDR1 SQVTM, CDR2 ANQGSEA. This CDR3 contains 15 residues. The CDR3 loop is CSVEGSSGGGDEQFF. Here the CDR3 DNA reads TGCAGCGTTGAAGGGTCTAGCGGGGGAGGGGATGAGCAGTTCTTC.

The J gene is TRBJ1-6, the V gene TRBV19, with D possibly matching TRBD1 (6 bases). CDR3 length: 15 amino acids. The germline V gene encodes CDR1 LNHDA and CDR2 SQIVND (reference sequence). Trimming shortened V by 4 bases and J by 7 bases, and 14 bases separated the two germline ends. Here the CDR3 reads CASSTLIGQNSPLHF. The CDR3 DNA is TGTGCCAGTAGTACCCTCATCGGACAGAATTCACCCCTCCACTTT.

This sequence joins TRBV21-1 and TRBJ2-1; the DNA was not used to check the table's D call, TRBD2. TRBV21-1 is a documented pseudogene. The CDR3 covers 17 residues. For the CDR3, the DNA is TGTGCCAGCAGCAAAGGAACCCTAGCGGGGGGGCCGGTTGAGCAGTTCTTC. It specifies CASSKGTLAGGPVEQFF.

The rearrangement joins TRBV6-5 to TRBJ1-1; no definite D call. This CDR3 contains 12 residues. CDR1 is MNHEY, CDR2 SVGAGI, per germline. Trimming pared 6 bases from V and 4 bases from J, leaving 9 bases between. CDR3 sequence reads: CASREQLTEAFF. In DNA, the CDR3 is TGTGCCAGCAGGGAACAGCTCACTGAAGCTTTCTTT.

V is TRBV2 and J is TRBJ1-6; D is undetermined. This CDR3 has 11 residues. Trimming removed 6 bases from V and 11 bases from J, with 8 bases in between. Per germline, CDR1 SNHLY and CDR2 FYNNEI. CDR3 DNA sequence: TGTGCCAGCAGCAGTGGAACACCCCTCCACTTT. Its protein product is CASSSGTPLHF.

This sequence joins TRBV11-3 and TRBJ1-3; unclear D gene. In germline, CDR1 is SGHNT, CDR2 YENEEA. Trimming took 4 bases from V and 0 from J, leaving 10 bases between them. This CDR3 contains 15 residues. The CDR3 reads CASSSGPSSGNTIYF. The CDR3, as DNA: TGTGCCAGCAGCTCCGGACCGAGCTCTGGAAACACCATATATTTT.

The chain has TRBV10-2 and TRBJ2-6, with D possibly TRBD2 on 6 matching bases. The CDR3 runs 17 residues. The germline V gene encodes CDR1 WSHSY and CDR2 SAAADI. Trimming removed 2 bases at V and 0 bases at J, with 11 bases between. The CDR3 region is CASSEGGLSSGANVLTF. The CDR3 DNA is TGCGCCAGCAGTGAGGGGGGACTCAGCTCTGGGGCCAACGTCCTGACTTTC.

CDR3 sequence reads: CASSLMVGNEQFF. The CDR3 region has the DNA TGTGCCAGCAGCTTAATGGTGGGCAATGAGCAGTTCTTC. The rearrangement uses TRBV11-2 and TRBJ2-1, with D uncertain. The V end lost 2 bases, the J end lost 6 bases, and 8 bases lay between the germline ends. This CDR3 spans 13 amino acids. The germline V gene has CDR1 SGHAT and CDR2 FQNNGV.

The chain couples TRBV30 to TRBJ1-5, with unresolved D. Trimming took off 2 bases at V and 3 bases at J, with 8 bases between the two ends. CDR3 size: 13 residues. The V gene's germline CDR1 is GTSNPN and CDR2 SVGIG (reference sequence). CDR3 protein: CAWSPQHNQPQHF. CDR3 nucleotide sequence: TGTGCCTGGAGTCCACAGCACAATCAGCCCCAGCATTTT.

This clone has a single count. CDR3 DNA: TGTGCCAGCAGTCCCGGGACAAGACAAGAGACCCAGTACTTC. This sequence encodes CASSPGTRQETQYF. The V call is TRBV5-4, the J call TRBJ2-5, with D possibly matching TRBD1 (6 bases). Trimming took off 5 bases at V and 2 bases at J, with 13 bases between the two ends. CDR1 SGHNT and CDR2 YYREEE come from the germline V gene (reference sequence). There are 14 residues in the CDR3.

The genes are TRBV5-1 and TRBJ2-5, with D possibly matching TRBD2 (7 bases). The CDR3 totals 15 residues. The germline V gene has CDR1 SGHRS and CDR2 YFSETQ. The V end lost 6 bases, the J end lost 0 bases, and 15 bases lay between the germline ends. The CDR3 spells CASTGRGGYQETQYF. For the CDR3, the DNA is TGCGCCAGCACGGGGAGGGGGGGATACCAAGAGACCCAGTACTTC.

The CDR3 region has the DNA TGTGCCAGTAATCCCGGGACAGGCGGTCATGAGCCCCAGCATTTT. Its translation is CASNPGTGGHEPQHF. The rearrangement joins TRBV19 to TRBJ1-5; 8 bases are shared with TRBD1. J was trimmed by 8 bases and V by 7 bases; bases with no gene match: 13. This CDR3 spans 15 amino acids. Germline values: CDR1 LNHDA, CDR2 SQIVND (reference sequence).

The chain joins TRBV30 to TRBJ2-1; D gene uncertain. This CDR3 has 11 residues. Germline lookup yields CDR1 GTSNPN and CDR2 SVGIG (reference sequence). V was trimmed by 2 bases and J by 10 bases, leaving 9 bases between them. Written as DNA, the CDR3 is TGTGCCTGGAGTCATAGCATCGAGCAGTTCTTC. Protein product: CAWSHSIEQFF. The full variable domain, completed using reference TRBV30 and TRBJ2-1, is SQTIHQWPATLVQPVGSPLSLECTVEGTSNPNLYWYRQAAGRGLQLLFYSVGIGQISSEVPQNLSASRPQDRQFILSSKKLLLSDSGFYLCAWSHSIEQFFGPGTRLTVL.

This chain links TRBV5-1 with TRBJ2-3; 7 bases are shared with TRBD1. The length of the CDR3 is 14 residues. Trimming took 5 bases from V and 4 from J; bases not matched to a gene: 7. The V gene's germline CDR1 is SGHRS and CDR2 YFSETQ. CDR3 DNA sequence: TGCGCCAGCAGAGGGACAGTATATTCAGATACGCAGTATTTT. It is translated as CASRGTVYSDTQYF.

The chain uses TRBV15 and TRBJ2-5, with D tentatively TRBD1 (6 bases). The CDR3 consists of 13 residues. CDR1 is LNHNV, CDR2 YYDKDF, per germline (reference sequence). V lost 4 bases, J lost 4 bases, and 10 bases lay in between. The CDR3, as DNA: TGTGCCACCAGCATACAGGGCAGAGAGACCCAGTACTTC. It yields the protein CATSIQGRETQYF. Drawing the rest from reference TRBV15 and TRBJ2-5, the complete variable domain is DAMVIQNPRYQVTQFGKPVTLSCSQTLNHNVMYWYQQKSSQAPKLLFHYYDKDFNNEADTPDNFQSRRPNTSFCFLDIRSPGLGDTAMYLCATSIQGRETQYFGPGTRLLVL.

The chain links TRBV28 to TRBJ1-1, with D uncertain. V lost 5 bases, J lost 4 bases, and 11 bases lay in between. In germline, CDR1 is MDHEN, CDR2 SYDVKM. The CDR3 is 13 residues long. CDR3 sequence (DNA): TGTGCCAGCAGTCCCCCCCTTTTCACTGAAGCTTTCTTT. Translating gives CASSPPLFTEAFF.

The CDR3 region has the DNA TGTGCCAGCAGCTTAATCTGGGGCGGCACTGAAGCTTTCTTT. Protein: CASSLIWGGTEAFF. The chain links TRBV11-2 to TRBJ1-1; D perhaps matches TRBD1 (5 bases). Germline V lookup: CDR1 SGHAT, CDR2 FQNNGV. V shed 2 bases and J shed 4 bases, with 11 bases lying between them. The CDR3 totals 14 residues.

This sequence joins TRBV9 and TRBJ2-1; 10 bases are shared with TRBD2. Germline V gene data show CDR1 as SGDLS and CDR2 as YYNGEE. The CDR3 extends over 13 amino acids. V trimming: 6 bases; J trimming: 9 bases; junction bases outside the gene matches: 6. The CDR3 sequence is CASTQREGSEQFF. In DNA form, the CDR3 reads TGTGCCAGCACCCAGCGGGAGGGCAGTGAGCAGTTCTTC.